Listed here are 6 T cell receptor beta chains from one sample, sequenced in a study of blood T cell repertoires in COVID-19 (dated by TCRdb to 2018 to 2020). Library generation was performed with the immunoSEQ multiplex PCR assay. Entries here come from immuneACCESS through TCRdb and include only in-frame sequences with V and J called. Some clones fail to appear in such tables; in the studies checked, an unresolved V gene covers under half of the shortfall, and the cause of the remainder is unknown. This sample lists about 230,000 clones; 85% to 90% were detected once. The ten largest make up around a tenth of the sample. Sequences were obtained from peripheral blood. All receptors derive from a man in his forties or fifties with COVID-19, enrolled during active disease.

The CDR3 is CASTIAGGYTGELFF. DNA of the CDR3: TGTGCCAGCACCATAGCGGGAGGATACACCGGGGAGCTGTTTTTT. This rearrangement joins TRBV6-5 to TRBJ2-2; 10 bases fit TRBD2. This CDR3 region has 15 residues. The germline V gene encodes CDR1 MNHEY and CDR2 SVGAGI. The J segment lost 3 bases and the V segment lost 7 bases, leaving 5 bases of the junction unmatched.

This rearrangement joins TRBV27 to TRBJ2-1; 9 nucleotides agree with TRBD2. J gave up 9 bases and V 7 bases, and 13 bases lay outside the gene matches. CDR3 length: 15 amino acids. Germline loops: CDR1 MNHEY, CDR2 SMNVEV (reference sequence). CDR3 coding DNA: TGTGCCAGCATTAATAGCGGGAGAACGACGGGTGAGCAGTTCTTC. It is translated as CASINSGRTTGEQFF.

The CDR3 spells CASTFGQGRETQYF. The CDR3 DNA is TGTGCCAGCACATTTGGACAGGGACGAGAGACCCAGTACTTC. The gene calls are TRBV6-5 and TRBJ2-5; 8 nucleotides agree with TRBD1. The CDR3 is 14 amino acids. The germline CDR1 and CDR2 sequences are MNHEY and SVGAGI. Trimming cost V 7 bases and J 4 bases; bases outside gene matches: 8.

The genes are TRBV19 and TRBJ2-2; tentative D call: TRBD1 (5 bases). This CDR3 comprises 16 residues. V dropped 3 bases and J dropped 0 bases, with 11 bases sitting between them. Germline V gene data show CDR1 as LNHDA and CDR2 as SQIVND (reference sequence). CDR3 in amino acids: CASSMGQTTNTGELFF. In DNA form, the CDR3 reads TGTGCCAGTAGTATGGGGCAGACAACGAACACCGGGGAGCTGTTTTTT.

This clone was seen a few times. The rearrangement joins TRBV28 to TRBJ1-6; D possibly corresponds to TRBD1 (6 bases). The V end was cut by 6 bases, the J end by 5 bases, with 14 bases between. The CDR3 sequence is 15 residues long. Germline V gene lookup returns CDR1 MDHEN and CDR2 SYDVKM. CDR3: CASRLEDRNNSPLHF. As DNA, the CDR3 is TGTGCCAGCAGATTAGAGGACAGAAATAATTCACCCCTCCACTTT. Full variable domain (rest looked up from reference TRBV28 and TRBJ1-6): DVKVTQSSRYLVKRTGEKVFLECVQDMDHENMFWYRQDPGLGLRLIYFSYDVKMKEKGDIPEGYSVSREKKERFSLILESASTNQTSMYLCASRLEDRNNSPLHFGNGTRLTVT.

The V gene is TRBV5-5, the J gene TRBJ2-1; perhaps TRBD2 as D (6 bases). Trimming cost V 2 bases and J 8 bases, with 17 bases left between them. The CDR3 totals 15 residues. Germline V gene sequence: CDR1 SGHKS, CDR2 YYEKEE (reference sequence). CDR3 loop: CASSLSGLPAYEQFF. DNA for the CDR3: TGTGCCAGCAGCTTATCGGGACTCCCGGCATATGAGCAGTTCTTC. The whole variable domain, remainder taken from reference TRBV5-5 and TRBJ2-1, is DAGVTQSPTHLIKTRGQQVTLRCSPISGHKSVSWYQQVLGQGPQFIFQYYEKEERGRGNFPDRFSARQFPNYSSELNVNALLLGDSALYLCASSLSGLPAYEQFFGPGTRLTVL.